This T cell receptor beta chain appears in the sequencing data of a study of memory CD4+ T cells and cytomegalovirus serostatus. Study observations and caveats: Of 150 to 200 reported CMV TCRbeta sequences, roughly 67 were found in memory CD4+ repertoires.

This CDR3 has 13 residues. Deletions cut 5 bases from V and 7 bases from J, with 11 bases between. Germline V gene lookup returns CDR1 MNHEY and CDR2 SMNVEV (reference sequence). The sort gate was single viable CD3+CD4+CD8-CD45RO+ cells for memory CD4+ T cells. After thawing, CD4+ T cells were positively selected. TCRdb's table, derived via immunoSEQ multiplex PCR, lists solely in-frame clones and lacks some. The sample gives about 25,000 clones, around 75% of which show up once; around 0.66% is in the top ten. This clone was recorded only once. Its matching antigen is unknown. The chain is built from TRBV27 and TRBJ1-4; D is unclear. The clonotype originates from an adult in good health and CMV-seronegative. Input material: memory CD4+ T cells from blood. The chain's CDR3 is CASSRRVGEKLFF. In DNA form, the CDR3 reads TGTGCCAGCAGTCGGAGAGTCGGTGAAAAACTGTTTTTT.